The 19 T cell receptor beta chains reported below all come from one sample, sequenced in a study of blood T cells in healthy people across ages. Sample-barcoded 5' priming and a J-beta primer mix drove a second PCR of 7 to 11 cycles. TCRdb re-analysed the 5' RACE reads in MiXCR, keeping a single row per CDR3 protein. The sample holds around 1,100,000 distinct CDR3 sequences, 30% to 40% seen once. The sequenced sample consisted of blood. These receptors all stem from a man between 18 and 29 years old in good health.

The chain links TRBV29-1 to TRBJ1-1; D is unresolved. V lost 5 bases, J lost 10 bases, and 14 bases lay in between. The CDR3 spans 11 residues. Germline-derived CDR1 and CDR2 are SQVTM and ANQGSEA. The CDR3 spells CSVLNLAAAFF. The CDR3 DNA is TGCAGCGTTTTAAACCTAGCAGCAGCTTTCTTT.

This chain uses TRBV6-5 with TRBJ1-5, with a tentative D call TRBD1 (5 bases). The CDR3 has 14 residues. V was shortened by 0 bases and J by 7 bases, with 10 bases between the two germline ends. In germline, CDR1 is MNHEY, CDR2 SVGAGI. Written as DNA, the CDR3 is TGTGCCAGCAGTTACTCTATAGGGGAACAGCCCCAGCATTTT. This encodes CASSYSIGEQPQHF.

This clonotype was seen at least ten times. The chain uses TRBV7-2 and TRBJ2-3; D perhaps matches TRBD2 (6 bases). Germline assignment: CDR1 SGHTA and CDR2 FQGNSA. With 6 bases removed from V and 0 bases from J, the gap between germline ends came to 10 bases. The length of the CDR3 is 14 residues. Here the CDR3 reads CASSSGTSTDTQYF. As DNA, the CDR3 is TGTGCCAGCAGTTCCGGGACTAGCACAGATACGCAGTATTTT.

This clonotype turned up a few times. The chain has TRBV6-6 and TRBJ2-3; TRBD1 aligns across 7 bases. The ends lost 2 bases at V and 4 bases at J; junction bases unmatched: 6. CDR1 is MNHNY, CDR2 SVGAGI, per germline (reference sequence). The length of the CDR3 is 15 residues. As DNA, the CDR3 is TGTGCCAGCAGTTACAGGGGGACAGCGGCAGATACGCAGTATTTT. Translated, it gives CASSYRGTAADTQYF.

This clonotype has a single count. V usage is TRBV7-9 and J usage is TRBJ1-2; 7 bases fit TRBD1. Germline lookup yields CDR1 SEHNR and CDR2 FQNEAQ (reference sequence). This CDR3 has 13 amino acids. With 5 bases clipped from V and 8 bases from J, the junction kept 8 bases outside the gene matches. CDR3 sequence: CASSPDRVVGYTF. The CDR3 bases are TGTGCCAGCAGCCCTGACAGGGTAGTAGGCTACACCTTC.

The chain recombines TRBV7-2 with TRBJ2-4; maybe TRBD2 (6 bases). The CDR3 extends over 16 amino acids. Trimming removed 2 bases from V and 0 bases from J, with 11 bases in between. The germline V gene has CDR1 SGHTA and CDR2 FQGNSA. In DNA, the CDR3 is TGTGCCAGCAGCTTAAACGGGAGATTAGCCAAAAACATTCAGTACTTC. It translates to CASSLNGRLAKNIQYF.

The V call is TRBV2, the J call TRBJ1-2; D ambiguous. V gave up 7 bases and J gave up 8 bases, with 20 bases separating them. The CDR3 runs 14 residues. Per the germline V gene, CDR1 is SNHLY and CDR2 is FYNNEI. As DNA, the CDR3 is TGTGCCAGCACCATGCGTCCTGATACCGGGGGCTACACCTTC. As protein: CASTMRPDTGGYTF.

This clonotype was counted a few times. The chain couples TRBV4-3 to TRBJ1-2; no clear D gene. Germline loops: CDR1 LGHNA, CDR2 YSLEER. Trimming shortened V by 1 base and J by 2 bases, and 8 bases separated the two germline ends. This CDR3 is built from 14 residues. CDR3 residues: CASSQGSVNYGYTF. The CDR3 DNA reads TGCGCCAGCAGCCAAGGGTCAGTAAACTATGGCTACACCTTC.

This clonotype was counted once. The chain carries TRBV12-3 or TRBV12-4 and TRBJ1-5, with 9 bases aligning to TRBD1. V shed 4 bases and J 9 bases; nucleotides not matched to a gene: 13. The CDR3 extends over 16 amino acids. The CDR3 sequence: CASSSDRGDPSGPQHF. CDR3 coding DNA: TGTGCCAGCAGTTCCGACAGGGGGGACCCCTCCGGGCCCCAGCATTTT.

The table lists this clonotype with a few counts. The CDR3 here is CASSQDGAGSYGYTF. As DNA, the CDR3 is TGCGCCAGCAGCCAAGATGGGGCAGGGAGCTATGGCTACACCTTC. The gene calls are TRBV4-1 and TRBJ1-2; TRBD1 might be the D (5 bases). V was clipped by 0 bases and J by 4 bases, with 12 bases between them. CDR1 is MGHRA and CDR2 is YSYEKL in the germline V gene. CDR3 length equals 15 residues.

This clonotype was seen a few times. The chain has TRBV28 and TRBJ1-6, with D perhaps TRBD1 (5 bases). Germline CDR1 is MDHEN and CDR2 is SYDVKM. V was clipped by 2 bases and J by 8 bases, with 16 bases between them. The CDR3 extends over 16 amino acids. This CDR3 reads CASSLTEGVIYSPLHF. The CDR3 DNA reads as TGTGCCAGCAGTTTAACGGAAGGGGTAATTTATTCACCCCTCCACTTT.

The chain carries TRBV2 and TRBJ2-4; 7 bases map to TRBD2. Germline V gives CDR1 SNHLY, CDR2 FYNNEI. This CDR3 contains 16 residues. Trimming removed 4 bases from V and 3 bases from J; junction bases left unmatched: 9. The CDR3 region is CASSAGGRLGKNIQYF. DNA of the CDR3: TGTGCCAGCAGTGCGGGGGGTCGACTAGGCAAAAACATTCAGTACTTC.

In this sample, this clonotype turned up a few times. The CDR3 protein is CSARDLRGTEAFF. The CDR3 DNA follows: TGCAGTGCTAGAGATCTTAGAGGGACTGAAGCTTTCTTT. The chain carries TRBV20-1 and TRBJ1-1; D not resolved. V was cut by 0 bases and J by 5 bases, with 10 bases left in between. This CDR3 spans 13 amino acids. Germline V lookup: CDR1 DFQATT, CDR2 SNEGSKA (reference sequence).

The DNA for the CDR3 is TGTGCCAGCAGCTTACCCCGATCGTCTCCCGGGGAGCTGTTTTTT. Residues: CASSLPRSSPGELFF. This chain connects TRBV11-1 to TRBJ2-2, with no clear D. V lost 2 bases and J lost 6, with 13 bases in between. The CDR3 runs 15 residues. Germline loops: CDR1 SGHAT, CDR2 FQDESV (reference sequence).

The chain employs TRBV13 and TRBJ2-4; perhaps D is TRBD1 or TRBD2 (6 bases each). The length of the CDR3 is 14 residues. V was clipped by 4 bases and J by 6 bases, with 13 bases between them. Looked up from germline, CDR1 is PRHDT and CDR2 is FYEKMQ (reference sequence). The CDR3: CASSSRGGVNIQYF. CDR3 bases: TGTGCCAGCAGCTCCAGGGGCGGGGTAAACATTCAGTACTTC.

The chain joins TRBV13 to TRBJ2-3; TRBD1 matches at 8 bases. The germline CDR1 and CDR2 sequences are PRHDT and FYEKMQ (reference sequence). The CDR3 is 12 residues long. Trimming at V came to 5 bases and at J to 13 bases, leaving 8 bases not matched to a gene. The CDR3 reads CASSLELDREYF. The DNA for the CDR3 is TGTGCCAGCAGCCTAGAGCTGGACAGGGAGTATTTT.

This chain joins TRBV5-6 and TRBJ1-6; tentative D call: TRBD1 (6 bases). The V gene lost 2 bases and the J gene lost 5 bases, with 11 bases spanning the gap. CDR1 and CDR2 from the germline V gene are SGHDT and YYEEEE. The CDR3 covers 15 residues. The CDR3 DNA follows: TGTGCCAGCAGCTTTTCGGACAGAAATAATTCACCCCTCCACTTT. Translation gives CASSFSDRNNSPLHF.

This clonotype was counted a few times. The chain joins TRBV12-3 or TRBV12-4 to TRBJ1-1, with 7 bases that match TRBD1. J gave up 0 bases and V 6 bases, and 16 bases lay outside the gene matches. The CDR3 runs to 18 residues. CDR3 sequence reads: CASSSPPGQRTMNTEAFF. Here the CDR3 DNA reads TGTGCCAGCAGCTCCCCCCCGGGACAGAGGACCATGAACACTGAAGCTTTCTTT.

This chain joins TRBV20-1 and TRBJ2-2; D may be TRBD2 (5 bases). This CDR3 has 15 amino acids. Between the trimmed V and J ends, which lost 3 bases and 1 base, there was a span of 12 bases. Germline CDR1 is DFQATT and CDR2 is SNEGSKA (reference sequence). The CDR3 nucleotides read TGCAGTGCTAGTGGCCTAGCAGAGAACACCGGGGAGCTGTTTTTT. Its protein is CSASGLAENTGELFF.